This T cell receptor beta chain is drawn from a study of T cells after yellow fever vaccination. TCRdb redid the calling of the 5' RACE reads with MiXCR, one entry per CDR3 protein. The sample shows about 300,000 distinct CDR3 sequences, 3% to 4.5% of them seen only once. This clonotype was observed a handful of times. This material consisted of PBMCs, taken 5 days after the yellow fever booster vaccination. The source is a young man who received the YFV17D yellow fever vaccine.

The CDR3 here is CASSSPRQGGGELFF. In DNA form, the CDR3 reads TGTGCCAGCAGTTCTCCTCGACAGGGCGGCGGGGAGCTGTTTTTT. The chain has TRBV6-5 and TRBJ2-2; TRBD1 aligns across 7 bases. V gave up 4 bases and J gave up 7 bases; unmatched junction bases: 9. The CDR3 length is 15 residues. CDR1 is MNHEY, CDR2 SVGAGI, per germline.